This T cell receptor beta chain came from a study of PD-L1 blockade in urothelial cancer. Study-level information: Median T cell yield from blood was approximately 150,000.

V lost 5 bases and J 2 bases, leaving 13 bases between the germline ends. Per germline, CDR1 KGHSH and CDR2 LQKENI. There are 15 residues in the CDR3. Noted time point: pretreatment peripheral blood. Synthetic analogs of TCR templates were spiked into every PCR. Generated by immunoSEQ multiplex PCR, the TCRdb table keeps only in-frame clones and is missing some. In the table there are about 87,000 clones, roughly 84% of which are singletons. Sequencing was performed on PBMCs, taken around atezolizumab (anti-PD-L1) treatment. The clonotype comes from a man in his 60s with urothelial cancer. The genes are TRBV18 and TRBJ1-5; no firm D call. The CDR3 loop is CASSTGPGGNQPQHF. The CDR3 coding sequence is TGTGCCAGCTCAACCGGGCCCGGGGGCAATCAGCCCCAGCATTTT.